Listed below are T cell receptor beta chains from one sample, sequenced in a study of early T cells in non-severe SARS-CoV-2 infection. Via MiXCR, TCRdb re-called the 5' RACE reads, giving one row per CDR3 protein. This sample yields 100,000 or so distinct CDR3 sequences, of which around 16% are seen a single time; approximately 5.1% belongs to the top ten. Sequencing was performed on whole blood, taken at baseline. All receptors derive from an adult who was a healthcare worker with PCR-confirmed SARS-CoV-2 infection or an uninfected control (not recorded which). CDR3s include the opening cysteine and the closing phenylalanine or tryptophan. D genes are given only for firm matches. A clone size is listed for some rows: how often the clone was seen (once, few, many), or a class if it is expanded.

V: TRBV28; D: TRBD2; size: few; J: TRBJ2-3; CDR3: CASSTRPGGRSDTQYF; DNA: TGTGCCAGCTCCACCCGGCCGGGAGGGAGGTCAGATACGCAGTATTTT
V: TRBV2; D: .; size: .; J: TRBJ2-1; CDR3: CASSEAYADVQNEQFF; DNA: TGTGCCAGCAGTGAAGCCTATGCGGATGTTCAGAATGAGCAGTTCTTC
V: TRBV12-3/TRBV12-4; D: .; size: few; J: TRBJ2-1; CDR3: CASSLRSEQFF; DNA: TGTGCCAGCAGTTTACGGTCTGAGCAGTTCTTC
V: TRBV20-1; D: .; size: .; J: TRBJ2-2; CDR3: CSAFGRRGTGTGELFF; DNA: TGCAGTGCTTTTGGGAGGAGGGGCACGGGGACCGGGGAGCTGTTTTTT
V: TRBV28; D: .; size: few; J: TRBJ2-1; CDR3: CASSLFNNEQFF; DNA: TGTGCCAGCAGTTTATTTAACAATGAGCAGTTCTTC
V: TRBV28; D: TRBD1; size: .; J: TRBJ2-3; CDR3: CASRSTGGRTDTQYF; DNA: TGTGCCAGCAGGTCTACAGGGGGACGAACAGATACGCAGTATTTT
V: TRBV5-1; D: .; size: .; J: TRBJ1-2; CDR3: CASSLAKETDGYTF; DNA: TGCGCCAGCAGCTTGGCCAAGGAAACGGATGGCTACACCTTC
V: TRBV4-3; D: .; size: many; J: TRBJ2-2; CDR3: CASSQGRAPIRELFF; DNA: TGCGCCAGCAGCCAAGGCCGCGCGCCTATCAGGGAGCTGTTTTTT
V: TRBV7-9; D: TRBD2; size: once; J: TRBJ2-3; CDR3: CASSPGLGADTQYF; DNA: TGTGCCAGCAGCCCGGGACTAGGAGCAGATACGCAGTATTTT
V: TRBV12-3/TRBV12-4; D: .; size: .; J: TRBJ1-3; CDR3: CASRLRETPGNTIYF; DNA: TGTGCCAGCAGACTACGGGAGACTCCTGGAAACACCATATATTTT
V: TRBV24-1; D: .; size: few; J: TRBJ1-5; CDR3: CATSDPVGAQHF; DNA: TGTGCCACCAGTGACCCCGTGGGGGCCCAGCATTTT
V: TRBV29-1; D: TRBD2; size: many; J: TRBJ2-1; CDR3: CSVGLAGVGEQFF; DNA: TGCAGCGTGGGACTAGCGGGAGTGGGTGAGCAGTTCTTC
V: TRBV5-4; D: .; size: .; J: TRBJ2-7; CDR3: CASSSTTGTSTYEQYF; DNA: TGTGCCAGCAGCTCTACTACCGGGACTTCAACCTACGAGCAGTACTTC
V: TRBV20-1; D: .; size: .; J: TRBJ1-1; CDR3: CSASDRAERRQGEAFF; DNA: TGCAGTGCTAGTGACCGGGCCGAACGTCGACAAGGTGAAGCTTTCTTT
V: TRBV10-2; D: .; size: few; J: TRBJ2-1; CDR3: CASSESSGYNEQFF; DNA: TGCGCCAGCAGTGAGTCTAGCGGCTACAATGAGCAGTTCTTC
V: TRBV15; D: .; size: .; J: TRBJ2-7; CDR3: CATSSGGETGPYYEQYF; DNA: TGTGCCACCAGCAGTGGGGGAGAGACTGGACCATACTACGAGCAGTACTTC
V: TRBV27; D: .; size: .; J: TRBJ2-7; CDR3: CASSFYGNDREQYF; DNA: TGTGCCAGCAGTTTCTATGGGAACGATCGGGAGCAGTACTTC
V: TRBV4-2; D: .; size: .; J: TRBJ2-3; CDR3: CASSQDRASGTDTQYF; DNA: TGTGCCAGCAGCCAAGATCGGGCTAGCGGCACAGATACGCAGTATTTT
V: TRBV5-6; D: .; size: few; J: TRBJ1-2; CDR3: CASSLATGEGGYTF; DNA: TGTGCCAGCAGCTTGGCCACGGGAGAAGGTGGCTACACCTTC
V: TRBV7-8; D: .; size: few; J: TRBJ1-1; CDR3: CASSLERGEGAFF; DNA: TGTGCCAGCAGCTTAGAGCGGGGGGAAGGAGCTTTCTTT
V: TRBV20-1; D: TRBD1; size: few; J: TRBJ1-4; CDR3: CSASGDRDEKLFF; DNA: TGCAGTGCTTCTGGGGACAGGGATGAAAAACTGTTTTTT
V: TRBV11-2; D: .; size: few; J: TRBJ2-3; CDR3: CASSSTPLNTDTQYF; DNA: TGTGCCAGCAGCTCGACCCCCCTAAACACAGATACGCAGTATTTT
V: TRBV2; D: .; size: few; J: TRBJ2-2; CDR3: CATQEGNTGELFF; DNA: TGTGCCACCCAAGAGGGGAACACCGGGGAGCTGTTTTTT
V: TRBV14; D: .; size: .; J: TRBJ1-2; CDR3: CASSHPFQGYTF; DNA: TGTGCCAGCAGCCATCCCTTCCAAGGCTACACCTTC
V: TRBV28; D: .; size: few; J: TRBJ1-2; CDR3: CASNLRWNYGYTF; DNA: TGTGCCAGCAATTTGCGGTGGAACTATGGCTACACCTTC
V: TRBV7-8; D: TRBD1; size: many; J: TRBJ1-3; CDR3: CASSLRDRGVGGNTIYF; DNA: TGTGCCAGCAGCCTCCGGGACAGGGGCGTAGGTGGAAACACCATATATTTT
V: TRBV7-9; D: .; size: many; J: TRBJ1-1; CDR3: CASSLQGKSTEAFF; DNA: TGTGCCAGCAGCTTACAGGGCAAGTCTACTGAAGCTTTCTTT
V: TRBV29-1; D: .; size: .; J: TRBJ2-1; CDR3: CSVDAGVNEQFF; DNA: TGCAGCGTTGATGCAGGGGTCAATGAGCAGTTCTTC
V: TRBV7-9; D: .; size: .; J: TRBJ2-1; CDR3: CASSHVGSYNEQFF; DNA: TGTGCCAGCAGCCATGTAGGTTCCTACAATGAGCAGTTCTTC
V: TRBV2; D: .; size: once; J: TRBJ2-7; CDR3: CASKEREVGEQYF; DNA: TGTGCCAGCAAGGAACGGGAAGTTGGCGAGCAGTACTTC
V: TRBV4-1; D: TRBD1; size: few; J: TRBJ1-4; CDR3: CASSQELTGLKLFF; DNA: TGCGCCAGCAGCCAAGAGCTGACAGGGTTAAAACTGTTTTTT
V: TRBV24-1; D: .; size: many; J: TRBJ2-1; CDR3: CATSDPTRGYNEQFF; DNA: TGTGCCACCAGTGACCCCACAAGGGGGTACAATGAGCAGTTCTTC
V: TRBV10-3; D: .; size: few; J: TRBJ2-7; CDR3: CAIRDSTTLEQYF; DNA: TGTGCCATCAGAGACTCCACTACGTTGGAGCAGTACTTC
V: TRBV18; D: TRBD2; size: .; J: TRBJ2-3; CDR3: CASSPWTSGNTDTQYF; DNA: TGTGCCAGCTCACCTTGGACTAGCGGAAACACAGATACGCAGTATTTT
V: TRBV5-1; D: .; size: .; J: TRBJ1-4; CDR3: CASSAGAPGEKLFF; DNA: TGCGCCAGCAGTGCCGGGGCCCCTGGGGAAAAACTGTTTTTT
V: TRBV6-1; D: .; size: few; J: TRBJ2-1; CDR3: CASEDLRSNEQFF; DNA: TGTGCCAGCGAGGACTTAAGGAGTAATGAGCAGTTCTTC
V: TRBV7-9; D: .; size: few; J: TRBJ2-1; CDR3: CASSIHSSPNEQFF; DNA: TGTGCCAGCAGCATCCACAGCAGTCCCAATGAGCAGTTCTTC
V: TRBV18; D: TRBD2; size: few; J: TRBJ2-5; CDR3: CASSPGLAGGETQYF; DNA: TGTGCCAGCTCACCCGGGCTAGCGGGAGGAGAGACCCAGTACTTC